The 23 T cell receptor beta chains below all came from one sample that was sequenced in a study of T cell responses to AZD1222 COVID-19 vaccine. Libraries were prepared by immunoSEQ multiplex PCR; TCRdb keeps only in-frame clonotypes and omits some of them. Altogether approximately 110,000 clones are present, over 75% being singletons, with the ten largest covering around 7.7%. The source material was peripheral blood, sampled on day 0 of AZD1222 vaccination. The origin of the receptors is an adult in good health.

This chain connects TRBV5-1 to TRBJ2-1; TRBD2 is a possible D gene (6 bases). Trimming cost V 6 bases and J 8 bases, with 12 bases left between them. The CDR3 length is 12 residues. Germline CDR1 is SGHRS and CDR2 is YFSETQ. CDR3 sequence: CASTAEGYEQFF. CDR3 DNA sequence: TGCGCCAGCACCGCGGAGGGATATGAGCAGTTCTTC.

The chain uses TRBV18 and TRBJ2-2, with no clear D. CDR3 size: 12 residues. Germline V lookup: CDR1 KGHSH, CDR2 LQKENI. Deletions cut 3 bases from V and 5 bases from J, with 4 bases between. The CDR3 DNA reads as TGTGCCAGCTCACCTGCGACCGGGGAGCTGTTTTTT. Translated, it gives CASSPATGELFF.

The V call is TRBV18, the J call TRBJ2-7; 7 nucleotides match TRBD1. The CDR3 extends over 11 amino acids. V shed 5 bases and J 6 bases; nucleotides not matched to a gene: 1. Germline CDR1 reads KGHSH; CDR2 reads LQKENI. The CDR3 region has the DNA TGTGCCAGCTCAGCAGGGGGCGAGCAGTACTTC. Translated: CASSAGGEQYF.

CDR3 in amino acids: CASSARPGPGSYTF. CDR3 sequence (DNA): TGTGCCAGCAGCGCCAGGCCAGGGCCAGGTTCCTACACCTTC. The chain employs TRBV9 and TRBJ1-2; tentative D call: TRBD1 (5 bases). The CDR3 extends over 14 amino acids. The V gene's germline CDR1 is SGDLS and CDR2 YYNGEE. The ends were cut back, 3 bases at V and 10 bases at J, with 19 bases in the middle.

The chain combines TRBV2 with TRBJ1-2; the D gene is possibly TRBD1 (5 bases). This CDR3 is 12 amino acids long. Trimming stripped 4 bases from V and 14 bases from J, with 17 bases between. Germline-derived CDR1 and CDR2 are SNHLY and FYNNEI. The CDR3 reads CASSVSLGGGTF. CDR3 nucleotides: TGTGCCAGCAGTGTGTCCCTTGGGGGGGGGACCTTC.

This rearrangement joins TRBV27 to TRBJ2-5; D ambiguous. The CDR3 has 15 residues. Germline CDR1 MNHEY, CDR2 SMNVEV (reference sequence). The V and J ends lost 3 bases and 1 base respectively, with 12 bases between them. CDR3 region: CASSFRRGPQETQYF. As DNA, the CDR3 is TGTGCCAGCAGTTTCCGTCGTGGCCCCCAAGAGACCCAGTACTTC.

This chain joins TRBV4-3 and TRBJ2-1; TRBD1 matches at 7 bases. The J segment lost 6 bases and the V segment lost 0 bases, leaving 8 bases of the junction unmatched. CDR1 LGHNA and CDR2 YSLEER come from the germline V gene. The CDR3 extends over 16 amino acids. CDR3 coding DNA: TGCGCCAGCAGCCAAGAAATAGCAGGGGGAAGCAATGAGCAGTTCTTC. Translation gives CASSQEIAGGSNEQFF.

The rearrangement links TRBV27 to TRBJ2-7; no firm D call. The germline V gene encodes CDR1 MNHEY and CDR2 SMNVEV (reference sequence). The CDR3 is 15 residues long. Trimming pared 5 bases from V and 5 bases from J, leaving 19 bases between. The CDR3 bases are TGTGCCAGCAGTCCCACCCCCGAGTGGTTCAACGAGCAGTACTTC. This sequence encodes CASSPTPEWFNEQYF.

The chain links TRBV28 to TRBJ1-3; no definite D call. CDR1 is MDHEN and CDR2 is SYDVKM in the germline V gene. The CDR3 loop spans 14 amino acids. V dropped 6 bases and J dropped 2 bases, with 11 bases sitting between them. The CDR3 spells CASSPGSTGNTIYF. The CDR3 region has the DNA TGTGCCAGCAGCCCCGGGTCAACTGGAAACACCATATATTTT.

The J gene is TRBJ2-3, the V gene TRBV5-6, with D possibly being TRBD2 (7 bases). CDR1 and CDR2 from the germline V gene are SGHDT and YYEEEE. The CDR3 spans 16 residues. V was pared by 4 bases and J by 1 base, with 16 bases between. This CDR3 is CASSLGGLARTDTQYF. DNA of the CDR3: TGTGCCAGCAGCCTCGGGGGGCTAGCCCGCACAGATACGCAGTATTTT.

The J gene is TRBJ2-1, the V gene TRBV19; TRBD1 agrees at 11 bases. CDR1 and CDR2 (germline): LNHDA, SQIVND (reference sequence). This CDR3 contains 14 residues. With 7 bases clipped from V and 9 bases from J, the junction kept 8 bases outside the gene matches. Here the CDR3 DNA reads TGTGCCAGTATTTTCGGACAGGGGGCTGGTGAGCAGTTCTTC. Translating gives CASIFGQGAGEQFF.

The genes are TRBV19 and TRBJ1-5, with 8 bases aligning to TRBD1. The CDR3 sequence is 15 residues long. Unmatched junction bases numbered 2, after V lost 1 base and J lost 3 bases. CDR1 and CDR2 from the germline V gene are LNHDA and SQIVND (reference sequence). The DNA for the CDR3 is TGTGCCAGTAGTATAGGACAGGGGCTCAATCAGCCCCAGCATTTT. Protein: CASSIGQGLNQPQHF. Filled out from reference TRBV19 and TRBJ1-5, the complete variable domain reads DGGITQSPKYLFRKEGQNVTLSCEQNLNHDAMYWYRQDPGQGLRLIYYSQIVNDFQKGDIAEGYSVSREKKESFPLTVTSAQKNPTAFYLCASSIGQGLNQPQHFGDGTRLSIL.

The table lists this clone with a count of one. The chain couples TRBV7-8 to TRBJ1-5; D is undetermined. The CDR3 totals 15 residues. V was pared by 5 bases and J by 0 bases, with 11 bases between. Germline V gives CDR1 SGHVS, CDR2 FQNEAQ. CDR3 in amino acids: CASSLQWDSNQPQHF. In DNA, the CDR3 is TGTGCCAGCAGCCTCCAGTGGGATAGCAATCAGCCCCAGCATTTT.

A single count supports this clone. The chain is built from TRBV7-8 and TRBJ1-1, with TRBD1 matching 12 bases. The germline V gene encodes CDR1 SGHVS and CDR2 FQNEAQ. Unmatched junction bases numbered 1, after V lost 4 bases and J lost 4 bases. This CDR3 has 14 residues. The CDR3 DNA follows: TGTGCCAGCAGCTGGGGACAGGGGGCCACTGAAGCTTTCTTT. Protein sequence: CASSWGQGATEAFF.

This chain joins TRBV6-5 and TRBJ2-4; 11 bases are a match to TRBD1. CDR3 size: 15 residues. Germline CDR1 and CDR2: MNHEY and SVGAGI. The junction had 5 bases not matched to a gene; V was cut back by 4 bases and J by 6 bases. The chain's CDR3 is CASSFPGQGGNIQYF. Written as DNA, the CDR3 is TGTGCCAGCAGTTTCCCGGGACAGGGGGGAAACATTCAGTACTTC.

This clone was counted a few times. This sequence joins TRBV7-2 and TRBJ1-2, with D unclear. Trimming shortened V by 1 base and J by 4 bases, and 4 bases separated the two germline ends. Germline V gene sequence: CDR1 SGHTA, CDR2 FQGNSA. The CDR3 totals 12 residues. CDR3 DNA sequence: TGTGCCAGCAGCTTAGTTGGCTATGGCTACACCTTC. It is translated as CASSLVGYGYTF. The complete variable domain, with remaining parts taken from reference TRBV7-2 and TRBJ1-2, reads GAGVSQSPSNKVTEKGKDVELRCDPISGHTALYWYRQSLGQGLEFLIYFQGNSAPDKSGLPSDRFSAERTGGSVSTLTIQRTQQEDSAVYLCASSLVGYGYTFGSGTRLTVV.

For the CDR3, the DNA is TGTGCCAGCAGCCGGGCGGGGACAGGGGCCCTCTATGGCTACACCTTC. The encoded protein is CASSRAGTGALYGYTF. The rearrangement uses TRBV7-2 and TRBJ1-2, with 10 bases identical to TRBD1. The CDR3 is 16 amino acids. V shed 5 bases, J shed 4 bases, and the junction held 10 bases outside the gene matches. Germline CDR1 reads SGHTA; CDR2 reads FQGNSA. Full variable domain (rest looked up from reference TRBV7-2 and TRBJ1-2): GAGVSQSPSNKVTEKGKDVELRCDPISGHTALYWYRQSLGQGLEFLIYFQGNSAPDKSGLPSDRFSAERTGGSVSTLTIQRTQQEDSAVYLCASSRAGTGALYGYTFGSGTRLTVV.

The chain employs TRBV9 and TRBJ2-7; a weak D match, TRBD1 (6 bases). This CDR3 is 14 amino acids long. V lost 4 bases and J lost 3, with 14 bases in between. Germline loops: CDR1 SGDLS, CDR2 YYNGEE. The CDR3 coding sequence is TGTGCCAGCAGCATCCGGGACATCAGCTACGAGCAGTACTTC. Translation gives CASSIRDISYEQYF.

This clone occurred a few times. The CDR3 here is CASSQAFSRDLVTDTQYF. CDR3 bases: TGCGCCAGCAGCCAAGCTTTCTCCCGGGACTTGGTTACAGATACGCAGTATTTT. The V call is TRBV4-3, the J call TRBJ2-3, with D possibly being TRBD2 (6 bases). The V gene lost 1 base and the J gene lost 3 bases, with 20 bases spanning the gap. CDR3 length equals 18 residues. Germline V lookup: CDR1 LGHNA, CDR2 YSLEER.

The chain carries TRBV10-1 and TRBJ2-3, with a possible D match to TRBD2 (5 bases). The CDR3 runs 12 residues. CDR1 and CDR2 from the germline V gene are WNHNN and SYGVQD (reference sequence). V lost 4 bases to trimming and J lost 4 bases, with 6 bases between them. The CDR3 nucleotides are TGCGCCAGCAGTGGAGGGCCAGATACGCAGTATTTT. It yields the protein CASSGGPDTQYF.

This clone appeared a few times. V gene TRBV4-1 combines with J gene TRBJ1-1; D remains ambiguous. CDR1 is MGHRA and CDR2 is YSYEKL in the germline V gene. The CDR3 contains 15 residues. V gave up 3 bases and J gave up 4 bases, with 15 bases separating them. CDR3: CASSQIGRGGTEAFF. The DNA for the CDR3 is TGCGCCAGCAGCCAGATAGGTCGGGGAGGCACTGAAGCTTTCTTT.

The gene calls are TRBV10-3 and TRBJ2-3; TRBD2 matches 9 bases. Losses at the gene ends were 4 bases for V and 0 bases for J; bases not matched to a gene: 8. The germline CDR1 and CDR2 sequences are ENHRY and SYGVKD. CDR3 length equals 17 residues. The CDR3 loop reads CAISASGAQLSTDTQYF. In DNA form, the CDR3 reads TGTGCCATCAGTGCTAGCGGGGCCCAACTTAGCACAGATACGCAGTATTTT.

The chain employs TRBV30 and TRBJ2-5; possibly TRBD2 for D (5 bases). Trimming cost V 4 bases and J 4 bases, with 16 bases left between them. The CDR3 has 14 amino acids. Germline values: CDR1 GTSNPN, CDR2 SVGIG (reference sequence). Here the CDR3 DNA reads TGTGCCTGGAACCCTAGAGAGGGTGCAGAGACCCAGTACTTC. It translates to CAWNPREGAETQYF.